A selection of T cell receptor beta chains follows, all from one sample in a study of cytomegalovirus exposure and HLA in healthy donors. Only in-frame clones appear in the TCRdb table, and some are missing; sequencing was by immunoSEQ multiplex PCR. The table has more than 150,000 clones, roughly 75% seen once. The sample comprised PBMCs. These receptors were taken from a woman between 50 and 59 years old in good health and CMV-seropositive. Each CDR3 is given with its conserved first and last residue. The D gene is left open where the match is weak. Rows may omit the clone size; those that give it use once, few, many or a size class.

>TRBJ2-5|.|TRBV9|.
TGTGCCAGCAGCGTAGAGGGAACAGGGATGGAGACCCAGTACTTC
CASSVEGTGMETQYF
>TRBJ2-1|TRBD1|TRBV2|.
TGTGCCAGCAGTGATATTTACCGGACAGGGATTAATGAGCAGTTCTTC
CASSDIYRTGINEQFF
>TRBJ2-7|TRBD2|TRBV2|.
TGTGCCAGCGCTGCGGCTAGCGGGAGCCAGCAGTACTTC
CASAAASGSQQYF
>TRBJ2-3|.|TRBV29-1|few
TGCAGCGTTGCTAAAACAGGGTTTGACACAGATACGCAGTATTTT
CSVAKTGFDTDTQYF
>TRBJ2-2|TRBD1|TRBV7-2|few
TGTGCCGCAGGGGGAAACACCGGGGAGCTGTTTTTT
CAAGGNTGELFF
>TRBJ2-7|.|TRBV9|.
TGTGCCAGCAGCGTAGACGGGGACTGGAGATACGAGCAGTACTTC
CASSVDGDWRYEQYF
>TRBJ2-7|.|TRBV7-9|few
TGTGCCAGCAGCTCAAACTACGAGCAGTACTTC
CASSSNYEQYF
>TRBJ2-1|TRBD2|TRBV4-3|.
TGCGCCAGCAGCCATGAGACTAGCGGGGGGACCAATGAGCAGTTCTTC
CASSHETSGGTNEQFF
>TRBJ1-2|TRBD1|TRBV28|.
TGTGCCAGCAGTTTCCCCGGGACAGGGGGCCTCTATGGCTACACCTTC
CASSFPGTGGLYGYTF
>TRBJ1-2|.|TRBV9|.
TGTGCCAGCAGCGTAGATTCAGGGCATGGCTATGGCTACACCTTC
CASSVDSGHGYGYTF
>TRBJ1-1|.|TRBV7-9|.
TGTGCCAGCAGCTTATACGGGGACACTGAAGCTTTCTTT
CASSLYGDTEAFF
>TRBJ1-6|.|TRBV5-6|.
TGTGCCAGCAGCTTGGACAGAAATTCACCCCTCCACTTT
CASSLDRNSPLHF
>TRBJ2-7|TRBD1|TRBV27|.
TGTGCCAGCAGTCCCCCGGGACAGGGCTTGTACGAGCAGTACTTC
CASSPPGQGLYEQYF
>TRBJ1-3|TRBD1|TRBV27|.
TGTGCCAGCAGTCCTACAGGGGACTCTGGAAACACCATATATTTT
CASSPTGDSGNTIYF
>TRBJ1-2|TRBD1|TRBV28|.
TGTGCCAGCAGGAGGGACAGGGGCAATGGCTACACCTTC
CASRRDRGNGYTF
>TRBJ1-1|.|TRBV29-1|.
TGCAGTTCCGGGACAGAAGCTTTCTTT
CSSGTEAFF
>TRBJ2-1|TRBD2|TRBV7-9|few
TGTGCCGTGCCGGAGGTCGGTGGACTAGCGGACTACAATGAGCAGTTCTTC
CAVPEVGGLADYNEQFF
>TRBJ2-1|.|TRBV2|.
TGTGCCAGCAGTCAGGACATCGGGTCCTACAATGAGCAGTTCTTC
CASSQDIGSYNEQFF
>TRBJ1-2|.|TRBV2|.
TGTGCCAGCAGTGTTCTCTATGGCTACACCTTC
CASSVLYGYTF
>TRBJ1-1|.|TRBV19|.
TGTGCCAGTAGCAGGAACCCTGAAGCTTTCTTT
CASSRNPEAFF
>TRBJ2-2|.|TRBV7-3|.
TGTGCCAGCAGCTTCTCCCGGGACACCGGGGAGCTGTTTTTT
CASSFSRDTGELFF
>TRBJ1-5|.|TRBV7-2|.
TGTGCCAGCAGCGTCCAGGGGACGAGAGAGGATCAGCCCCAGCATTTT
CASSVQGTREDQPQHF
>TRBJ2-5|TRBD1|TRBV10-3|.
TGTGCCATCAGTGGGGCGGACGAGACAGGGGGTTTGCGAGAGACCCAGTACTTC
CAISGADETGGLRETQYF
>TRBJ1-6|.|TRBV4-2|few
TGTGCCAGCAGCGAAAACAGGGATGAGGCGAGCTCCTATAATTCACCCCTCCACTTT
CASSENRDEASSYNSPLHF
>TRBJ1-1|.|TRBV6-5|.
TGTGCCACACACACTAGGGAGGACACTGAAGCTTTCTTT
CATHTREDTEAFF
>TRBJ1-5|.|TRBV6-4|.
TGTGCCAGCAGGCTGACAGTTGATAGCAATCAGCCCCAGCATTTT
CASRLTVDSNQPQHF
>TRBJ1-1|.|TRBV6-6|.
TGTGCCAGCAGTTACCAGGGGACAGCTTTCTTT
CASSYQGTAFF
>TRBJ2-5|.|TRBV5-1|.
TGCGCCAGCAGCCAAGGGGTCCGCCAAGAGACCCAGTACTTC
CASSQGVRQETQYF
>TRBJ1-5|.|TRBV27|.
TGTGCCAGCAGTTTTATCTCGACAGGTACTAGCAATCAGCCCCAGCATTTT
CASSFISTGTSNQPQHF
>TRBJ1-2|.|TRBV4-3|.
TGCGCCAGCAGCCAAGAGGGAGGAGGCTACACCTTC
CASSQEGGGYTF
>TRBJ2-7|.|TRBV18|few
TGTGCCAGCTCACCCTCACGAGCCTACGAGCAGTACTTC
CASSPSRAYEQYF
>TRBJ1-6|.|TRBV6-5|.
TGTGCCAGCAGTTACGGCCGCAATTCACCCCTCCACTTT
CASSYGRNSPLHF
>TRBJ2-2|.|TRBV6-5|.
TGTGCCAGCACCCCATGGGGGGACACCGGGGAGCTGTTTTTT
CASTPWGDTGELFF
>TRBJ1-4|TRBD1|TRBV5-1|.
TGCGCCAGCAGCGGACCGGGACAGGGGAACTTTGCAACTAATGAAAAACTGTTTTTT
CASSGPGQGNFATNEKLFF
>TRBJ1-2|TRBD1|TRBV7-9|.
TGTGCCAGCAGCTTAGGGCAGGGGGCCTTAGGCTACACCTTC
CASSLGQGALGYTF
>TRBJ2-5|TRBD1|TRBV4-3|.
TGCGCCAGCAGCCAGGGGACAGGGGGCGGAATCCTAAGCGAGACCCAGTACTTC
CASSQGTGGGILSETQYF
>TRBJ2-1|.|TRBV11-3|.
TGTGCCAGCAGCTTAGCGGGAGAAATCGATGAGCAGTTCTTC
CASSLAGEIDEQFF
>TRBJ2-7|TRBD2|TRBV4-3|.
TGCGCCAGCAGCCCCCACCCCCGAACGGGACTAGCGGGAGGCGAGCAGTACTTC
CASSPHPRTGLAGGEQYF
>TRBJ2-7|TRBD1|TRBV9|.
TGTGCCAGCAGCGTAGAAGGGGGCACCTACTACGAGCAGTACTTC
CASSVEGGTYYEQYF
>TRBJ2-3|.|TRBV18|.
TGTGCCAGCTCACCATCGGATACGCAGTATTTT
CASSPSDTQYF
>TRBJ2-5|TRBD2|TRBV7-2|.
TGTGCCAGCAGCTTAAGTAGCGGGGGGGCCCAGGGAGAGACCCAGTACTTC
CASSLSSGGAQGETQYF
>TRBJ1-5|.|TRBV28|.
TGTGCCAGCAGTTTCACGGGTAATCAGCCCCAGCATTTT
CASSFTGNQPQHF
>TRBJ1-1|TRBD1|TRBV28|.
TGTGCCAGCAGTTTGACAGGGTTGTTCACTGAAGCTTTCTTT
CASSLTGLFTEAFF
>TRBJ1-3|TRBD1|TRBV2|.
TGTGCCAGCAGGGGACAGGCCCTCGGAAACACCATATATTTT
CASRGQALGNTIYF
>TRBJ2-7|TRBD1|TRBV7-2|.
TGTGCCAGCAGCCTAGGACAGGTGAACTCCTACGAGCAGTACTTC
CASSLGQVNSYEQYF
>TRBJ1-1|.|TRBV7-2|.
TGTGCCAGCAGCTCCTATACAGAGGAAGCTTTCTTT
CASSSYTEEAFF
>TRBJ1-4|.|TRBV28|.
TGTGCCAGCAGTTTAGCAGGGAATGCAACTAATGAAAAACTGTTTTTT
CASSLAGNATNEKLFF
>TRBJ1-1|.|TRBV6-5|.
TGTGCCAGCAGTTCCCTGAGAGGGCGGAGGCACACTGAAGCTTTCTTT
CASSSLRGRRHTEAFF